The T cell receptor beta chain under discussion was sequenced for a study of relationships among human T cell subsets (dated by TCRdb to about 2010). Study-level background: The study sequenced eight distinct T cell populations from blood: pan T, CD8 cytotoxic, regulatory, Th1, Th2, naive plus transitional, activated and memory cells. Beyond this particular receptor, the publication reports: More than 55% of CD8+ cytotoxic sequences came from clones with more than 100 reads, while the regulatory and Th2 subsets showed few clones of that size. The bead-based sorting could not exclude a CD4+CD8+ double-positive population. No statistically significant differences in V, D and J usage, CDR3 length or N-nucleotide additions were observed among the seven subsets. Substantial sharing of CDR3s among Th1, Th2 and regulatory T cells was interpreted as suggestive of stochastic cell fate choices.

V gives up 0 bases and J gives up 3 bases, and the segment between their germline ends measures 9 bases. The CDR3 sequence holds 15 residues, the cysteine and phenylalanine included. Only the CDR3 portion is preserved as DNA: 45 bases, with reading frame beginning at the first base. CDR1 and CDR2 are read off the germline V gene as SGHAT and FQNNGV. The library was prepared using multiplex PCR. The reads were generated on a 454 GS FLX. TCR alpha and beta CDR3 regions were amplified from mRNA by semiquantitative ARM-PCR. ARM-PCR used tagged nested gene-specific primers, after which communal superprimers carried out exponential amplification. Before the second amplification round was performed on first-round PCR products, the nested primers were removed by exonuclease. Amplicons were sequenced on the 454 platform, which allows rapid sequencing of millions of DNA fragments without cloning bias. A read counted as effective if the read could be mapped to both V and J germline segments. In the paper's pipeline: Reads were assigned to germline V, D and J segments with IRmap, which uses pyromap, a Smith-Waterman modification adapted to 454 sequencing errors. D-beta assignments were filtered using cutoffs set at the 99th percentile of alignment scores from simulated random sequences. The amino acids between the conserved V-segment Y[YFLI]C motif and the J-segment [FW]GXGT motif were defined as CDR3. Repertoire diversity was estimated with a compound Poisson process model previously applied to large-scale EST data. A procedure for detecting cross-contamination was applied so that sample contamination could be argued against as the origin of shared CDR3s. In-frame beta chains were kept once TCRdb had trimmed the public reads at Q25 with fastp and called clones with MiXCR. Each CDR3 protein appears once, grouped with its most common genes and DNA. TCRdb's processing, not the study's, gives the V and J calls here. Within this sample are nearly 5,500 distinct CDR3 sequences, with 55% to 75% of them counted one time only. In total, the top ten clones hold around three fifths of the sample.

To isolate CD8+ cytotoxic T cells, anti-CD4 multisort beads were first used for negative selection, and anti-CD8 beads were then used for positive selection. T cell subsets were isolated with Miltenyi superparamagnetic beads coated with subset-specific monoclonal antibodies. Every T cell population came from peripheral blood. Ficoll separation of whole blood yielded mononuclear cells, and anti-CD14 microbeads were then used to deplete the monocytes. The isolated cell populations were resuspended in RNAprotect reagent immediately. This clonotype was picked up a small number of times. Its recognized antigen is unknown. The input lacks base qualities; no much larger clone sits a single base away.

Sequencing used CD8+ T cells sorted from blood. The sequence joins TRBV11-2 to TRBJ1-5, with the D gene too uncertain to name. The TCR originated in a middle-aged man in good health. Here the CDR3 is given as CASSLEAGANQPQHF. Read as DNA, the sequence is TGTGCCAGCAGCTTAGAGGCAGGAGCCAATCAGCCCCAGCATTTT.